Shown below are 9 T cell receptor beta chains from a single sample sequenced in a study of cytomegalovirus exposure and HLA in healthy donors. 13 Jbeta primers and 60 Vbeta primers were used for the PCR. Using immunoSEQ multiplex PCR, the repertoire was profiled, and TCRdb retains in-frame clones only, with some absent. The sample yields some 150,000 clones, roughly 76% seen once. Sequenced material: PBMCs. The receptors come from a young man in good health and CMV-seronegative.

V gene TRBV7-3 combines with J gene TRBJ1-4; 7 bases map to TRBD1. V lost 1 base and J lost 4; bases outside the gene matches: 3. The CDR3 totals 15 residues. Germline CDR1 SGHTA, CDR2 FQGTGA. CDR3 nucleotide sequence: TGTGCCAGCAGCTTAAAGGGACAGCTTAATGAAAAACTGTTTTTT. It is translated as CASSLKGQLNEKLFF.

This clone has just a few counts. This rearrangement joins TRBV7-9 to TRBJ2-5, with 9 bases that match TRBD2. This CDR3 is built from 18 residues. Germline V gene sequence: CDR1 SEHNR, CDR2 FQNEAQ (reference sequence). The V gene end was trimmed by 6 bases and the J gene end by 2 bases; junction bases not matched to a gene: 16. The CDR3 spells CASSSPLMAGGFQETQYF. The CDR3 coding sequence is TGTGCCAGCAGTTCCCCGTTAATGGCGGGGGGGTTTCAAGAGACCCAGTACTTC.

This clone occurred a few times. The J gene is TRBJ2-1, the V gene TRBV5-1, with D maybe TRBD2 (5 bases). In germline, CDR1 is SGHRS, CDR2 YFSETQ. Trimming took 4 bases from V and 10 from J, leaving 12 bases between them. CDR3 length: 12 residues. As DNA, the CDR3 is TGCGCCAGCAGCCTACTTAGAGGGGAGCAGTTCTTC. It encodes CASSLLRGEQFF.

This chain joins TRBV5-4 and TRBJ2-3; weak D call: TRBD2 (5 bases). The CDR3 has 15 amino acids. Between the trimmed V and J ends, which lost 4 bases and 1 base, there was a span of 13 bases. Germline V gives CDR1 SGHNT, CDR2 YYREEE (reference sequence). CDR3 protein: CASSPGEWGTDTQYF. CDR3 nucleotides: TGTGCCAGCAGCCCTGGGGAGTGGGGCACAGATACGCAGTATTTT.

CDR3 sequence: CASSVAPGQGYSGANVLTF. CDR3 nucleotides: TGTGCCAGCAGCGTTGCCCCGGGACAGGGTTACTCTGGGGCCAACGTCCTGACTTTC. V usage is TRBV9 and J usage is TRBJ2-6; 9 bases match TRBD1. CDR1 is SGDLS and CDR2 is YYNGEE in the germline V gene. Trimming removed 2 bases from V and 0 bases from J; junction bases left unmatched: 9. The CDR3 is made up of 19 amino acids.

The chain is built from TRBV9 and TRBJ1-6; 7 nucleotides align to TRBD1. The germline V gene encodes CDR1 SGDLS and CDR2 YYNGEE. The CDR3 is 14 amino acids. With 3 bases clipped from V and 13 bases from J, the junction kept 10 bases outside the gene matches. CDR3 in amino acids: CASSAPGQTTPLHF. CDR3 coding DNA: TGTGCCAGCAGCGCACCGGGACAGACTACTCCCCTCCACTTT.

The chain employs TRBV2 and TRBJ2-6, with TRBD1 matching 7 bases. The germline CDR1 and CDR2 sequences are SNHLY and FYNNEI. The V segment lost 7 bases and the J segment 12 bases; nucleotides outside the gene matches: 9. CDR3 length: 13 residues. For the CDR3, the DNA is TGTGCCAGCATTACAGGGGATTCGGGCGTCCTGACTTTC. It specifies CASITGDSGVLTF.

This clone was counted a single time. The CDR3 protein is CASSQAGQGQPQHF. CDR3 bases: TGTGCCAGCAGCCAAGCCGGGCAGGGCCAGCCCCAGCATTTT. This chain links TRBV4-2 with TRBJ1-5; perhaps TRBD1 as D (5 bases). This CDR3 is 14 amino acids long. Trimming left V 1 base short and J 7 bases short, with 11 bases between. In germline, CDR1 is LGHNA, CDR2 YNFKEQ.

The V and J genes are TRBV5-6 and TRBJ2-1; 8 bases line up with TRBD2. Germline V CDR1 and CDR2: SGHDT, YYEEEE. This CDR3 is 15 amino acids long. Unmatched junction bases numbered 6, after V lost 0 bases and J lost 7 bases. CDR3: CASSLVTSGPNEQFF. As DNA, the CDR3 is TGTGCCAGCAGCTTGGTTACTAGCGGCCCTAATGAGCAGTTCTTC.